This T cell receptor beta chain was captured by sequencing in a study of CXCR3-negative and CXCR3-positive naive CD8 T cells. CDR1 is SQVTM, CDR2 ANQGSEA, per germline. The CDR3 is 13 residues long. Regarding the study as a whole: CXCR3-negative naive cells had less hydrophobic TRB CDR3s than did CXCR3-positive naive cells.

In preparing the TRB cDNA libraries, 5' RACE with UMI labels was used. TCRdb reanalyzed the 5' RACE reads, giving one entry per CDR3 protein sequence and no DNA. The sample features about 4,700 distinct CDR3 sequences, with 2% to 3% in its top ten. In terms of frequency, this clonotype is medium-sized. Antigen specificity is unknown. This TCR derives from a human donor in good health. Some clones in this sample may be carry-over from other donors' samples. The specimen sequenced was naive CXCR3+ CD8+ T cells from blood. Subset of the sample: CD45RO-CCR7+CD27+CD95- naive CD8+ T cells expressing CXCR3 (TNR3+). The chain joins TRBV29-1 to TRBJ2-4. This CDR3 is CSALGINKNIQYF.